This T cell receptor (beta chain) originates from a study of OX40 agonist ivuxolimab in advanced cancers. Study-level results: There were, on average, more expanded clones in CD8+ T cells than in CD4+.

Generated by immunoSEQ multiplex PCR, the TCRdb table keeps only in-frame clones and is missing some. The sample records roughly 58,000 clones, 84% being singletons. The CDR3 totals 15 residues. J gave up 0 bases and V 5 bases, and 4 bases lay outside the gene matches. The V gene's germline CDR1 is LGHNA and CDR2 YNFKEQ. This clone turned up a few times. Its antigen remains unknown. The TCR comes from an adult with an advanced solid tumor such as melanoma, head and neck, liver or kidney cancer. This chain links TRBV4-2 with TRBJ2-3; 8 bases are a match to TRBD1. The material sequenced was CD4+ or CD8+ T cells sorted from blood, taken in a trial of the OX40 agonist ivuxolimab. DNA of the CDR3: TGTGCCAGCAGCACAAACAGGGGGAGCACAGATACGCAGTATTTT. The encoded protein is CASSTNRGSTDTQYF.